This is a list of T cell receptor beta chains from one sample in a study of T cell responses to AZD1222 COVID-19 vaccine. TCRdb keeps only in-frame clones here, not all; method: immunoSEQ multiplex PCR. The table shows approximately 170,000 clones, with 94% occurring only once. The starting material was peripheral blood, obtained 28 days after the second AZD1222 dose. Every receptor here comes from an adult who received the AZD1222 COVID-19 vaccine. Each CDR3 is given with its conserved first and last residue. A D gene is named only where the DNA matches it firmly. Size is stated for part of the rows, as once, few or many counts, or as a class when the clone is expanded.

>TRBJ1-1|TRBD1|TRBV5-4|14|-
TGTGCCAGCAGCGCCGACAGGGGCTGGACTGAAGCTTTCTTT
CASSADRGWTEAFF
>TRBJ2-7|TRBD2|TRBV10-3|15|-
TGTGCCATCAGGGATTCCGGGACTAGCAGCTACGAGCAGTACTTC
CAIRDSGTSSYEQYF
>TRBJ1-3|-|TRBV27|13|-
TGTGCCAGCAGTTTGACAGAAGGAAACACCATATATTTT
CASSLTEGNTIYF
>TRBJ2-1|TRBD2|TRBV30|16|-
TGTGCCTGGAGTGTACGGGGCGGGAGGGTCTACAATGAGCAGTTCTTC
CAWSVRGGRVYNEQFF
>TRBJ2-7|-|TRBV2|15|-
TGTGCCAGCAGATACCAGCGGGACACTTCCTACGAGCAGTACTTC
CASRYQRDTSYEQYF
>TRBJ2-7|-|TRBV6-5|14|-
TGTGCCAGCAGTTCAAGGGTGGGGGCGGTCGAGCAGTACTTC
CASSSRVGAVEQYF
>TRBJ2-1|-|TRBV15|16|-
TGTGCCACCAGCAGAGTGGTGACTAGTATCTGGAATGAGCAGTTCTTC
CATSRVVTSIWNEQFF
>TRBJ2-6|-|TRBV9|15|-
TGTGCCAGCGATCGGGCAGTATCTGGGGCCAACGTCCTGACTTTC
CASDRAVSGANVLTF
>TRBJ1-5|TRBD1|TRBV4-1|16|-
TGCGCCAGCAGCCAAGATACGGACAGGGGAGATCAGCCCCAGCATTTT
CASSQDTDRGDQPQHF
>TRBJ1-1|-|TRBV30|14|-
TGTGCCTGGAGTCTGCAGGGAGGTGGCACTGAAGCTTTCTTT
CAWSLQGGGTEAFF
>TRBJ1-2|-|TRBV6-6|12|-
TGTGCCAGCAGAGAAGGGGGATTGGGCTACACCTTC
CASREGGLGYTF
>TRBJ2-6|-|TRBV19|16|-
TGTGCCAGTAGTATAGATCCCGGCTCTGGGGCCAACGTCCTGACTTTC
CASSIDPGSGANVLTF
>TRBJ2-7|TRBD2|TRBV6-2/TRBV6-3|14|-
TGTGCCAGCAGTTTTGTATTAGCGGGCTACGAGCAGTACTTC
CASSFVLAGYEQYF
>TRBJ1-2|-|TRBV30|14|-
TGTGCCTGGAGTGCCCAAGCCGGGGTCGATGGCTACACCTTC
CAWSAQAGVDGYTF
>TRBJ1-2|TRBD1|TRBV5-4|15|-
TGTGCCAGCAGCTTGGCGGACAGGGGGACGGGTGGCTACACCTTC
CASSLADRGTGGYTF
>TRBJ2-5|-|TRBV3-1/TRBV3-2|15|-
TGTGCCAGCAGCCAAGGTCCTAGAGAGGGAGAGACCCAGTACTTC
CASSQGPREGETQYF
>TRBJ2-4|TRBD1|TRBV18|15|-
TGTGCCAGCTCACCGACTGGGACAGGCAAAAACATTCAGTACTTC
CASSPTGTGKNIQYF
>TRBJ2-7|-|TRBV28|14|-
TGTGCAAGCAGGAGGGCTGGGGAACTCTACGAGCAGTACTTC
CASRRAGELYEQYF
>TRBJ2-7|-|TRBV7-2|15|-
TGTGCCAGCAGCCTGATCCTCAGAAGTCAGGGCGAGCAGTACTTC
CASSLILRSQGEQYF
>TRBJ2-7|-|TRBV29-1|13|-
TGCAGCGTTGGGTATGTGGGGGGCTACGAGCAGTACTTC
CSVGYVGGYEQYF
>TRBJ2-1|TRBD1|TRBV10-3|14|-
TGTGCCATGGCTGGACAGGGGAAGTACAATGAGCAGTTCTTC
CAMAGQGKYNEQFF
>TRBJ2-3|-|TRBV9|14|-
TGTGCCAGCAGCGTGGGGAGTACCCACCAATCGCAGTATTTT
CASSVGSTHQSQYF
>TRBJ2-1|TRBD2|TRBV9|16|-
TGTGCCAGCAGCGGACGGACTAGCGGGATTGGAGGGGAGCAGTTCTTC
CASSGRTSGIGGEQFF
>TRBJ2-7|-|TRBV4-2|12|-
TGTGCCAGCAGCCCCCCCACCCGCGAGCAGTACTTC
CASSPPTREQYF
>TRBJ1-1|-|TRBV9|13|-
TGTGCCAGCAGCGCCAGTTTGAACACTGAAGCTTTCTTT
CASSASLNTEAFF
>TRBJ2-3|-|TRBV7-8|13|-
TGTGCCAGCAGCCCCGGACTCCCAGATACGCAGTATTTT
CASSPGLPDTQYF
>TRBJ1-2|TRBD1|TRBV7-2|15|-
TGTGCCAGCAGCTTATCCGGGACAGGGACCTATGGCTACACCTTC
CASSLSGTGTYGYTF
>TRBJ2-5|-|TRBV2|11|-
TGTGCCAGCAGCCCACAAGAGACCCAGTACTTC
CASSPQETQYF
>TRBJ2-5|-|TRBV3-1/TRBV3-2|14|-
TGTGCCAGCACCGGGGGCTCCGGGGTTTTGGCCCAGTACTTC
CASTGGSGVLAQYF
>TRBJ1-2|-|TRBV5-1|13|once
TGCGCCAGCAGGCCGGACAGTTTAGATGGCTACACCTTC
CASRPDSLDGYTF
>TRBJ2-7|TRBD1|TRBV9|15|-
TGTGCCAGCAGCGTAGCGGGACAGGGTTGGTACGAGCAGTACTTC
CASSVAGQGWYEQYF
>TRBJ2-3|-|TRBV30|15|-
TGTGCCTGGAGTGCCGACTCCCACAAGGGAGATACGCAGTATTTT
CAWSADSHKGDTQYF
>TRBJ2-1|-|TRBV4-1|15|-
TGCGCCAGCAGCCATTCTGGAGGCGGGTCCAATGAGCAGTTCTTC
CASSHSGGGSNEQFF
>TRBJ2-3|-|TRBV28|14|-
TGTGCCAGCAGTTTGGTAAGCAGGCCAGATACGCAGTATTTT
CASSLVSRPDTQYF
>TRBJ1-1|TRBD1|TRBV5-5|15|many
TGTGCCAGCAGTCACGGACAGGGGGGAAACACTGAAGCTTTCTTT
CASSHGQGGNTEAFF
>TRBJ1-2|TRBD1|TRBV29-1|13|-
TGCAGCGCCCCCGGGAGGGGGCGGTCTGGCTACACCTTC
CSAPGRGRSGYTF
>TRBJ2-1|-|TRBV11-2|17|-
TGTGCCAGCAGCCCTTTGGTAGGACGGCGACCGCGGGATGAGCAGTTCTTC
CASSPLVGRRPRDEQFF
>TRBJ1-1|TRBD1|TRBV9|15|once
TGTGCCAGCAGCGTAGAGGGGACAGGGAACACTGAAGCTTTCTTT
CASSVEGTGNTEAFF
>TRBJ1-3|TRBD1|TRBV7-6|18|-
TGTGCCAGCAGCCTCCTCGGACAGGGGGTATCGTTTGGAAACACCATATATTTT
CASSLLGQGVSFGNTIYF
>TRBJ2-1|-|TRBV2|17|-
TGTGCCAGCAGTCATTATAGCGGAGTGAGCTCCTACAATGAGCAGTTCTTC
CASSHYSGVSSYNEQFF
>TRBJ2-3|-|TRBV14|15|-
TGTGCCAGCAGCCAAGAAGTCCGGACTATGGATACGCAGTATTTT
CASSQEVRTMDTQYF
>TRBJ2-7|-|TRBV2|13|few
TGTGCCAGCAGTGAACGGCAGGCCTACGAGCAGTACTTC
CASSERQAYEQYF
>TRBJ2-7|-|TRBV5-4|15|-
TGTGCCAGCAGCTTGGACACTGGGGGTGCCTACGAGCAGTACTTC
CASSLDTGGAYEQYF
>TRBJ1-3|-|TRBV4-2|15|once
TGTGCCAGCAGCCAAGATGAGGGGCGGGGGAACACCATATATTTT
CASSQDEGRGNTIYF
>TRBJ1-2|-|TRBV6-5|15|-
TGTGCCAGCAGTTACTCGAGGCAGGGTTACTATGGCTACACCTTC
CASSYSRQGYYGYTF
>TRBJ1-1|-|TRBV19|16|-
TGTGCCAGTAGTATCCCCGCGGCAGCTAAGAACACTGAAGCTTTCTTT
CASSIPAAAKNTEAFF
>TRBJ1-2|TRBD1|TRBV30|11|-
TGTGCCTGGACGCAGGGGGCCCGCTACACCTTC
CAWTQGARYTF
>TRBJ1-1|-|TRBV21-1|16|-
TGTGCCAGCAGCAAAGCGCCGGGACAGCCGAACACTGAAGCTTTCTTT
CASSKAPGQPNTEAFF
>TRBJ2-5|-|TRBV24-1|12|-
TGTGCCACCAGTGACCTCCAAGAGACCCAGTACTTC
CATSDLQETQYF
>TRBJ1-3|-|TRBV5-1|13|-
TGCGCCAGCAGCGTGGACCCTGGAAACACCATATATTTT
CASSVDPGNTIYF
>TRBJ2-3|-|TRBV28|14|-
TGTGCCAGCAGCCCCCGTGTCGGCACAGATACGCAGTATTTT
CASSPRVGTDTQYF
>TRBJ2-1|-|TRBV11-3|14|-
TGTGCCAGCAGCTACGGACAGGTCGGGGGAGAGCAGTTCTTC
CASSYGQVGGEQFF
>TRBJ1-2|-|TRBV6-5|12|few
TGTGCCAGCAGTCCGACACCCTATGGCTACACCTTC
CASSPTPYGYTF
>TRBJ2-7|TRBD1|TRBV7-8|16|-
TGTGCCAGCAGCCCGACCCCCACAGGGGGCGCGGCCGAGCAGTACTTC
CASSPTPTGGAAEQYF
>TRBJ1-2|TRBD1|TRBV28|14|-
TGTGCCAGCAACCAACCGGGACAGGGTCCTGGCTACACCTTC
CASNQPGQGPGYTF